This T cell receptor (beta chain) was recorded in a study of shared clonotypes between healthy human individuals. Study-level results: Roughly 5% of naive CD4 clonotypes were shared across four donors. Blood was the only sampled material, and tissue repertoires likely differ.

The germline V gene encodes CDR1 SEHNR and CDR2 FQNEAQ (reference sequence). The CDR3 length is 14 residues. Trimming cost V 5 bases and J 0 bases, with 10 bases left between them. At a deep level, the assay was run. Some clones are missing from TCRdb's copy, which holds only in-frame ones; the method was immunoSEQ multiplex PCR. The repertoire consists of about 2 million clones, with over 85% occurring once and the leading ten covering 0.85% to 1.2%. This clone was observed once. Its specificity is unknown. Naive CD8 isolation took CD45RO-negative cells positively selected for CCR7 and excluded terminally differentiated effector memory CD45RA+ cells. The healthy adult donors were HIV-negative and reported no recent acute infections or vaccinations.

Sequenced input: naive CD8+ T cells sorted from blood. The chain couples TRBV7-9 to TRBJ2-5; possible D gene TRBD2, 6 bases. This receptor was taken from a young man in good health. Here the CDR3 reads CASSPIADQETQYF. CDR3 nucleotide sequence: TGTGCCAGCAGCCCCATAGCGGACCAAGAGACCCAGTACTTC. The full variable domain, its missing parts supplied by reference TRBV7-9 and TRBJ2-5, is DTGVSQNPRHKITKRGQNVTFRCDPISEHNRLYWYRQTLGQGPEFLTYFQNEAQLEKSRLLSDRFSAERPKGSFSTLEIQRTEQGDSAMYLCASSPIADQETQYFGPGTRLLVL.